In this sample, the clone carrying this TCR beta chain turned up once. Its specificity is not known. Terminally differentiated effector memory CD45RA+ cells were excluded by CCR7 positive selection of CD45RO-negative cells. The donors, healthy adults who were HIV-negative, had experienced no recent acute infections or vaccinations. These data belong to a study of shared clonotypes between healthy human individuals. Study-wide context: With ages of 18 to 49, the donors were two women and a few men. Per donor, CD8 memory used one plate, CD8 naive used two, CD4 memory used three and CD4 naive used three. Whole-study findings and limits: The study sampled only blood, and tissue repertoires likely differ.

V dropped 0 bases and J dropped 1 base, with 13 bases sitting between them. Germline values: CDR1 MGHRA, CDR2 YSYEKL. CDR3 size: 16 residues. Using immunoSEQ multiplex PCR, the repertoire was profiled, and TCRdb retains in-frame clones only, with some absent. Of over 2,000,000 clones in the sample, about 93% were seen once. The chain carries TRBV4-1 and TRBJ2-7; perhaps TRBD1 as D (6 bases). This receptor was identified in a man between 18 and 35 years old in good health. Some clones in this sample may be carry-over from other donors' samples. Sequenced: naive CD8+ T cells from PBMCs. The DNA of the CDR3 is TGCGCCAGCAGCCAAGATCCAGGGGATGCATCCTACGAGCAGTACTTC. Its translation: CASSQDPGDASYEQYF.